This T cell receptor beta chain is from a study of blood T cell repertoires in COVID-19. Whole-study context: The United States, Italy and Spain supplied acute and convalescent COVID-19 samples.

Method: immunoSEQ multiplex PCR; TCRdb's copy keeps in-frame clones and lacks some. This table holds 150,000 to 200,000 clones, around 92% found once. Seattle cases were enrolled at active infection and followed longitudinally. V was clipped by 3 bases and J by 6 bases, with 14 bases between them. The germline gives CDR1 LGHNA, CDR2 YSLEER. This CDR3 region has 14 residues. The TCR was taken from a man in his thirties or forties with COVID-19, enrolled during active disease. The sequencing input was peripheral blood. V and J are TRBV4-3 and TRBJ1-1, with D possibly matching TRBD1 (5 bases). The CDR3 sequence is CASSQDDKGPEAFF. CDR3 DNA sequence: TGCGCCAGCAGCCAGGATGACAAGGGGCCTGAAGCTTTCTTT.